The rows below give T cell receptor beta chains drawn from one sample of a study of T-cell reconstitution after alpha-beta-depleted transplantation in children. TCRdb processed the PCR reads anew with MiXCR; each CDR3 protein has one entry. This sample yields approximately 150,000 distinct CDR3 sequences, of which about 9% are seen a single time; 18% belongs to the top ten. The specimen was PBMCs, mostly from graft donor cells, collected 180 days after TCRalphabeta/CD19-depleted stem cell transplant. These receptors all come from a female patient aged 2-9 years who had a stem cell transplant for congenital amegakaryocytic thrombocytopenia, so the T cells may come from the graft donor. Each CDR3 is given with its conserved first and last residue. D genes are given only for firm matches.

>TRBJ2-7|-|TRBV10-3
CAISGLGGRTAYEQYF
>TRBJ2-3|-|TRBV10-3
CAIRDTDTQYF
>TRBJ2-7|-|TRBV5-1
CASSLVTGTYEQYF
>TRBJ2-7|-|TRBV28
CASSFFGSQEGEQYF
>TRBJ1-6|-|TRBV20-1
CSARAGSSSYNSPLHF
>TRBJ2-1|TRBD2|TRBV10-3
CAIGLAGGNEQFF
>TRBJ2-7|-|TRBV5-1
CASSLFPGSPYEQYF
>TRBJ1-1|TRBD1|TRBV6-5
CASSYDTGGTEAFF
>TRBJ2-4|-|TRBV5-1
CASSLQGRAKNIQYF
>TRBJ2-2|TRBD2|TRBV6-5
CASSYSLPSGRLTGELFF
>TRBJ1-2|-|TRBV7-2
CASSFDRLTNYGYTF
>TRBJ1-4|-|TRBV11-2
CASSLRTDYEKLFF
>TRBJ2-5|-|TRBV4-3
CASSPSTSRGETQYF
>TRBJ2-5|-|TRBV28
CASSSPWEETQYF
>TRBJ1-5|TRBD1|TRBV20-1
CSAGRTGDGNQPQHF
>TRBJ2-3|-|TRBV6-5
CASSYGWNTDTQYF
>TRBJ2-1|TRBD2|TRBV4-1
CASSQIPGLVRLNEQFF
>TRBJ2-5|-|TRBV6-1
CASTYRTPKETQYF
>TRBJ1-1|TRBD1|TRBV6-5
CATTRTGEAFF
>TRBJ1-4|-|TRBV5-1
CASSRSQGAEKLFF
>TRBJ2-5|TRBD2|TRBV9
CASSATSGREETQYF
>TRBJ1-2|TRBD1|TRBV4-1
CASSPSPGTGGIYDYGYTF
>TRBJ1-2|TRBD1|TRBV29-1
CTRQGGGYTF
>TRBJ2-5|-|TRBV7-2
CASSLRVRAETQYF
>TRBJ2-7|-|TRBV12-3/TRBV12-4
CASSTPTSGYEQYF
>TRBJ2-1|-|TRBV13
CASSKAGTAEQFF
>TRBJ2-1|-|TRBV3-1
CASSRTTSYNEQFF
>TRBJ2-5|TRBD2|TRBV12-3/TRBV12-4
CASRPTSAYQETQYF
>TRBJ2-3|-|TRBV20-1
CSASGRSSWDTQYF
>TRBJ2-7|TRBD2|TRBV20-1
CSARDLGTSAPVEQYF
>TRBJ2-7|TRBD2|TRBV28
CASTSGRLGYEQYF
>TRBJ2-1|-|TRBV4-1
CASSRLGLVSNEQFF
>TRBJ2-7|TRBD1|TRBV29-1
CSVETGMNYEQYF
>TRBJ1-1|-|TRBV7-9
CASTPWWGPNTEAFF
>TRBJ2-5|-|TRBV11-2
CASSSFRWPETQYF
>TRBJ2-5|-|TRBV6-2/TRBV6-3
CASSRVTIETQYF
>TRBJ2-6|-|TRBV5-1
CASSLAGAPNVLTF
>TRBJ1-1|-|TRBV14
CASSQLTGTEAFF
>TRBJ2-7|TRBD1|TRBV30
CAWTGGTGEVEQYF
>TRBJ2-7|TRBD2|TRBV28
CASRLAGSYEQYF
>TRBJ1-2|TRBD1|TRBV6-5
CASSHSGTGPAGGYTF
>TRBJ1-2|-|TRBV28
CASENLGQRLF
>TRBJ2-1|-|TRBV10-3
CAISDAGTRNEQFF
>TRBJ1-2|-|TRBV28
CASSSRTYGYTF
>TRBJ2-3|TRBD2|TRBV27
CASRKRPFLAGGLDTQYF
>TRBJ2-7|TRBD1|TRBV28
CASRSGGSTPYEQYF
>TRBJ2-1|TRBD2|TRBV7-8
CASSLFSSGQRVLYNEQFF
>TRBJ2-4|-|TRBV20-1
CSASATGAKNIQYF
>TRBJ2-3|TRBD1|TRBV5-1
CASSLAGGSDTQYF
>TRBJ1-3|-|TRBV19
CASSMSRRNTIYF
>TRBJ2-5|-|TRBV9
CASSVDVVQETQYF
>TRBJ2-3|-|TRBV28
CASNYNTDTQYF